This entry is about one TCR beta chain. Its antigen is undetermined. Time point reported: persistent/refractory GD, antithyroid drugs over 5 years with positive TRAb. The TCR library was prepared using RNA isolated from PBMCs. Nine milliliters of peripheral blood went into EDTA tubes. The data originate from a study of regulatory T cells in long-lasting Graves disease. Study-wide results and limits: Persistent Graves' patients showed less TCR diversity than newly diagnosed patients showed.

Assembly of TCR beta libraries relied on iRepertoire HTBI primers together with Arm-PCR of CDR3 regions. Original analysis: Samples collectively showed more than 55 TRBV and approximately 13 TRBJ segments. MiXCR, run by TCRdb on the multiplex PCR reads, gives a single entry per CDR3 protein. In this record, the V and J calls reflect TCRdb's handling and not the investigators' own analysis. This repertoire shows approximately 380,000 distinct CDR3 sequences, under 25% found once; its top ten account for around 21%. The CDR3 spans 17 residues. Germline CDR1 and CDR2: SGHVS and FQNEAQ. V dropped 0 bases and J dropped 2; count of bases not matched to a gene: 4.

The chain has TRBV7-8 and TRBJ2-2; 9 bases line up with TRBD1. The sequencing here drew on peripheral blood mononuclear cells (PBMCs), taken when the disease was refractory, from a patient treated with antithyroid drugs. The TCR was taken from a female donor with Graves disease. CDR3 nucleotide sequence: TGTGCCAGCAGCTTAGCGAACAGGGGGCAAAACACCGGGGAGCTGTTTTTT. It yields the protein CASSLANRGQNTGELFF.